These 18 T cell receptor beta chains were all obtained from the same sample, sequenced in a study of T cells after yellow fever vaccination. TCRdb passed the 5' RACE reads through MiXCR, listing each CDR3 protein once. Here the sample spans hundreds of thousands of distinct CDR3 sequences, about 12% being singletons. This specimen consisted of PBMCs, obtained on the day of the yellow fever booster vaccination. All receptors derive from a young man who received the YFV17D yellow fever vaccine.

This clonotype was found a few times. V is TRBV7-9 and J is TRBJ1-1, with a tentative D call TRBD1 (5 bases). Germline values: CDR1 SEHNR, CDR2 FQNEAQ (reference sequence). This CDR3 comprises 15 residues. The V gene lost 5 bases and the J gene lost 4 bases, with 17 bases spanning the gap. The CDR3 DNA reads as TGTGCCAGCAGCCTTAGCGGGACGGTCACCACTGAAGCTTTCTTT. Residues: CASSLSGTVTTEAFF. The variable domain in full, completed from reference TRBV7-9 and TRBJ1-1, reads DTGVSQNPRHKITKRGQNVTFRCDPISEHNRLYWYRQTLGQGPEFLTYFQNEAQLEKSRLLSDRFSAERPKGSFSTLEIQRTEQGDSAMYLCASSLSGTVTTEAFFGQGTRLTVV.

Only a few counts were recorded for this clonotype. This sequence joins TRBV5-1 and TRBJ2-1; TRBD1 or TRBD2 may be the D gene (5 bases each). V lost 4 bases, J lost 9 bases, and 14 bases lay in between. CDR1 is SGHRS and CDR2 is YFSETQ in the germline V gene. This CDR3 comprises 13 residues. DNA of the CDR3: TGCGCCAGCAGCGTAGAGAGGGGATGTGAGCAGTTCTTC. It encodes CASSVERGCEQFF.

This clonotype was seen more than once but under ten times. The CDR3 spells CATSDPGTSATDTQYF. The CDR3 nucleotides read TGTGCCACCAGTGATCCAGGGACTAGCGCAACAGATACGCAGTATTTT. This rearrangement joins TRBV24-1 to TRBJ2-3; 10 bases fit TRBD2. V lost 3 bases and J lost 3; bases outside the gene matches: 5. The CDR3 loop spans 16 amino acids. Germline V gene lookup returns CDR1 KGHDR and CDR2 SFDVKD.

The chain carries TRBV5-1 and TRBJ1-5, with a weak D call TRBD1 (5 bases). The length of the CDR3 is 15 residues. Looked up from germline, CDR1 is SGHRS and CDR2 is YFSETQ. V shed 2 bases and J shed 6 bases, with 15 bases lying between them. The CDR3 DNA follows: TGCGCCAGCAGCTTCGACGGGGCTCTCAGTCAGCCCCAGCATTTT. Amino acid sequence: CASSFDGALSQPQHF.

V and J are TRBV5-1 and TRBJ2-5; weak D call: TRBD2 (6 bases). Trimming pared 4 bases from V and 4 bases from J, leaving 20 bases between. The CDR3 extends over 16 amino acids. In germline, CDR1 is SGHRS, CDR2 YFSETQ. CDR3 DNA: TGCGCCAGCAGCCCCCCTGGAGCGGGTAGCTTAGAGACCCAGTACTTC. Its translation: CASSPPGAGSLETQYF.

CDR3 DNA: TGCAGTGCCCGTAAAACCGCGTTGGCTGAAGCTTTCTTT. Its translation is CSARKTALAEAFF. The rearrangement joins TRBV20-1 to TRBJ1-1; D not resolved. The V end was cut by 6 bases, the J end by 6 bases, with 17 bases between. Germline V gene sequence: CDR1 DFQATT, CDR2 SNEGSKA (reference sequence). The CDR3 sequence is 13 residues long.

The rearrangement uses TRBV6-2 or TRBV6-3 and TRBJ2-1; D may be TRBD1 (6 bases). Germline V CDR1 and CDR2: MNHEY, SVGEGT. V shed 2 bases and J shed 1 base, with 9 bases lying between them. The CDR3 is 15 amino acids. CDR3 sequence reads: CASSYPGQSYNEQFF. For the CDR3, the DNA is TGTGCCAGCAGTTACCCGGGACAATCCTACAATGAGCAGTTCTTC.

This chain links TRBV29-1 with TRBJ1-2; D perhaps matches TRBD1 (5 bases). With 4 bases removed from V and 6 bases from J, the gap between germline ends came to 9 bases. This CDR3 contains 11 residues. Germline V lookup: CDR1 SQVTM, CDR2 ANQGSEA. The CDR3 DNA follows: TGCAGCGTTGGGGAGGGGAATGGCTACACCTTC. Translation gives CSVGEGNGYTF.

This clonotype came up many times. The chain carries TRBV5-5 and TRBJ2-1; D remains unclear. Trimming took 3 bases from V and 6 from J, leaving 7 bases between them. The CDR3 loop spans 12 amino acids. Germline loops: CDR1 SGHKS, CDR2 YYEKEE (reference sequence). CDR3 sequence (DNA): TGTGCCAGCAGCTGGGCCTCCAATGAGCAGTTCTTC. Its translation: CASSWASNEQFF.

The CDR3 is CSARESGAGNTIYF. Here the CDR3 DNA reads TGCAGTGCTAGAGAGTCAGGGGCTGGAAACACCATATATTTT. This chain joins TRBV20-1 and TRBJ1-3; perhaps TRBD1 as D (6 bases). Trimming pared 0 bases from V and 2 bases from J, leaving 8 bases between. Per germline, CDR1 DFQATT and CDR2 SNEGSKA (reference sequence). CDR3 length: 14 residues.

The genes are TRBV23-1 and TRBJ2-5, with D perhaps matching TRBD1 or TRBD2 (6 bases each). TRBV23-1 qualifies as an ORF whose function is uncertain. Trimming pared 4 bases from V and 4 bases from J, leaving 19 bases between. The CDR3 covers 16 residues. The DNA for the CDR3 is TGCGCCAGCAGTCTGGGTGGCAAGGGGGGAGGAGAGACCCAGTACTTC. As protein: CASSLGGKGGGETQYF.

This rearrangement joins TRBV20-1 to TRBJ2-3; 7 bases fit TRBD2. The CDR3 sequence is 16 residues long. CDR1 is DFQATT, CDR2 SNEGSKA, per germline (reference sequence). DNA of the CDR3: TGCAGGGTGGCCCCAGGAGCGGGGATTTTAGCGGATACGCAGTATTTT. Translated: CRVAPGAGILADTQYF.

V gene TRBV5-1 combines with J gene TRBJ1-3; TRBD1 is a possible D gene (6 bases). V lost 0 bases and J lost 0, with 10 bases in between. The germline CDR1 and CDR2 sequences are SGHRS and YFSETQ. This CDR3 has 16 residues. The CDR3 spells CASSLATGSSGNTIYF. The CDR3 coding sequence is TGCGCCAGCAGCTTGGCCACAGGGAGCTCTGGAAACACCATATATTTT.

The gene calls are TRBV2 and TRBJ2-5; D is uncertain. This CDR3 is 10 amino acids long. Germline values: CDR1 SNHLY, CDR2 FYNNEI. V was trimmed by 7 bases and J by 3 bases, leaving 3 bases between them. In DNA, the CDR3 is TGTGCCAGCATGGAAGAGACCCAGTACTTC. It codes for CASMEETQYF.

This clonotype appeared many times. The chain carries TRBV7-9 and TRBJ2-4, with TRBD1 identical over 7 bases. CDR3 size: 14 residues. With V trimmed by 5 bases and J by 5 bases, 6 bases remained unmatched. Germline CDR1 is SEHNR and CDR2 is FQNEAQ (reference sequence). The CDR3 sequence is CASSPGQVQNIQYF. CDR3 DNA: TGTGCCAGCAGCCCCGGACAGGTCCAAAACATTCAGTACTTC.

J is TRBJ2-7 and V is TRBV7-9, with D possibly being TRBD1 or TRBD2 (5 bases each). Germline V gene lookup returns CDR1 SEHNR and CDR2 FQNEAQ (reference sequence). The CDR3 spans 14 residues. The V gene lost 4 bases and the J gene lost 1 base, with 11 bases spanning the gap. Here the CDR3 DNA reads TGTGCCAGCAGCTACGGGACGGTTTCCTACGAGCAGTACTTC. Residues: CASSYGTVSYEQYF.

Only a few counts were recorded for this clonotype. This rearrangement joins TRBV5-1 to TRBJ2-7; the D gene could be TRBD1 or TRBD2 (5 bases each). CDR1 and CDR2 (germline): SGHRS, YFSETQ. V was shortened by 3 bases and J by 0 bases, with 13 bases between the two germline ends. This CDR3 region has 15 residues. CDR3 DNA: TGCGCCAGCAGCTCCGGGACCGCCATCTCCTACGAGCAGTACTTC. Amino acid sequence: CASSSGTAISYEQYF.

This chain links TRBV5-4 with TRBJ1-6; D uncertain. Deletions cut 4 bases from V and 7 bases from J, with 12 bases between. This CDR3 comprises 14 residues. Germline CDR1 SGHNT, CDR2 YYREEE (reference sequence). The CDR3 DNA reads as TGTGCCAGCAGCATAAGCCCGGGGAATTCACCCCTCCACTTT. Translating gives CASSISPGNSPLHF.